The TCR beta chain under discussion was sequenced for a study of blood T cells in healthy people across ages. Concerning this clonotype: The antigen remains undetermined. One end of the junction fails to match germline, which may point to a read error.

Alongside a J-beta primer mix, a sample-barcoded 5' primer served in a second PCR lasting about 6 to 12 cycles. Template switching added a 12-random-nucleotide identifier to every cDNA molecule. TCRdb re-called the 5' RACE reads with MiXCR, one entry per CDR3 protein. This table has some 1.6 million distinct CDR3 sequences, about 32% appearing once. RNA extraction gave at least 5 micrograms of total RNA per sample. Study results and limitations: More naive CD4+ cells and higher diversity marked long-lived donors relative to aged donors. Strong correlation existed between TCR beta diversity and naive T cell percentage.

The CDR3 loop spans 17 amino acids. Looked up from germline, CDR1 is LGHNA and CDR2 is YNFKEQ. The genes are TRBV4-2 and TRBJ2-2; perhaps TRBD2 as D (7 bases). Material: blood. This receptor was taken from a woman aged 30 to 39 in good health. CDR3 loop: CASSHRKGGENAGELFF. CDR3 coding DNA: TGTGCCAGCAGCCATCGTAAGGGGGGGGAGAACGCCGGGGAGCTGTTTTTT.